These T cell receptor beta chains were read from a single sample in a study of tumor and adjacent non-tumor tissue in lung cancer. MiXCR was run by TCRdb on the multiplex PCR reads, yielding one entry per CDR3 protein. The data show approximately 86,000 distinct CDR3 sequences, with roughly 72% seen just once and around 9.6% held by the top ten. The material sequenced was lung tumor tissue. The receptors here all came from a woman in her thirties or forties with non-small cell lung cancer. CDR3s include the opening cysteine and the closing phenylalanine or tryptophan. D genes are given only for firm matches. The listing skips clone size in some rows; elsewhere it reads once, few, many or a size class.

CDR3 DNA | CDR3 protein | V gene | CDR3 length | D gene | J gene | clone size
TGTGCCAGCAGCGCCAGCGATAATTCACCCCTCCACTTT | CASSASDNSPLHF | TRBV27 | 13 | - | TRBJ1-6 | -
TGTGCCAGCAGCTTATGGGGAGGGGAACCGGAGACCCAGTACTTC | CASSLWGGEPETQYF | TRBV5-4 | 15 | TRBD2 | TRBJ2-5 | -
TGCAGTGCTAGCAAAGCCGGGAGGGGTTACAATGAGCAGTTCTTC | CSASKAGRGYNEQFF | TRBV20-1 | 15 | TRBD2 | TRBJ2-1 | many
TGTGTCACCAGTGACCGACTCAGTAGGAGGGACACTGAAGCTTTCTTT | CVTSDRLSRRDTEAFF | TRBV24-1 | 16 | - | TRBJ1-1 | -
TGTGTCAGCAGCCTGCGACTAACTGCTGCCAATGAGCAGTTCTTC | CVSSLRLTAANEQFF | TRBV11-2 | 15 | - | TRBJ2-1 | -
TGCGCCGACAGCTTGGAAGGGGGGGCTTCATTCAATGAGCAGTTCTTC | CADSLEGGASFNEQFF | TRBV5-1 | 16 | - | TRBJ2-1 | once
TGCGCCAGCAACCAAGATGAGTTTCAGCCCCAGCATTTT | CASNQDEFQPQHF | TRBV4-1 | 13 | - | TRBJ1-5 | -
TGCGCCAGCAGCTTGTCTGTCCCCCTAAGGGATACGCAGTATTTT | CASSLSVPLRDTQYF | TRBV5-1 | 15 | - | TRBJ2-3 | -
TGCGCCAGCAGCCAAGAGGCTGTGGGGCCAGCGGGGGTACAAGAGACCCAGTACTTC | CASSQEAVGPAGVQETQYF | TRBV4-1 | 19 | TRBD2 | TRBJ2-5 | many
TGCAGTGCTCCCACGGCGGGGCGTGATAAGTACTTC | CSAPTAGRDKYF | TRBV20-1 | 12 | - | TRBJ2-7 | -
TGTGCCAGCAGGACCGGGACAGGTGGTGGAATTGAAGCTTTCTTT | CASRTGTGGGIEAFF | TRBV12-3/TRBV12-4 | 15 | TRBD1 | TRBJ1-1 | -
TGTGCCAGCAGCTTAAGAGTCCCGCCGACAAGGGACAATGAGCAGTCCTTC | CASSLRVPPTRDNEQSF | TRBV11-1 | 17 | - | TRBJ2-1 | -
TGCAGCGTCGAGACTAGCGGGATTCGCGATGAGCAGTTCTTC | CSVETSGIRDEQFF | TRBV29-1 | 14 | TRBD2 | TRBJ2-1 | many
TGCGTCAGCAGCCAAGGGACACGGGGCAGAACTAATGAAAAACTGTTTTTT | CVSSQGTRGRTNEKLFF | TRBV4-1 | 17 | - | TRBJ1-4 | -
TGTGCCAGGGATGTAACAGCGAAGACCGAAGCTTTCTTT | CARDVTAKTEAFF | TRBV12-3/TRBV12-4 | 13 | - | TRBJ1-1 | -
TGTGCCAGCAGCCCCCGGGACGTGACCTCCGATACGCAATATTTT | CASSPRDVTSDTQYF | TRBV7-9 | 15 | - | TRBJ2-3 | few
TGTGCCAGCAGGACAGGGACAGGGGTGGTGGGCTACAATGAGCAATTCTTC | CASRTGTGVVGYNEQFF | TRBV5-4 | 17 | TRBD1 | TRBJ2-1 | -
TGTGCCAGCAGTGAAAGCCCCGGGACCGTATACCTCTATGGCTACACCTTC | CASSESPGTVYLYGYTF | TRBV6-1 | 17 | - | TRBJ1-2 | many
TGTGCCAGCAGGGGACAGGGGCGCGGGGGGAGGCTGTTTTTT | CASRGQGRGGRLFF | TRBV6-5 | 14 | TRBD1 | TRBJ2-2 | -
TGTGCCAGTAGCCATGTTGGGTACACCGGGGAGCAGTTTTTT | CASSHVGYTGEQFF | TRBV4-2 | 14 | - | TRBJ2-2 | -
TGTGTCAGCAACCCTGGGGCTGCCAATGAGCAGTACTTC | CVSNPGAANEQYF | TRBV5-4 | 13 | - | TRBJ2-7 | -
TGCGCCAGCAGCATCTCCCAAGAGACCCAGTACTTC | CASSISQETQYF | TRBV5-1 | 12 | - | TRBJ2-5 | many
TGTGCCAGCAGTTTAGTTTGGACTGAAGCTTTCTTT | CASSLVWTEAFF | TRBV12-3/TRBV12-4 | 12 | - | TRBJ1-1 | few
TGTGCCAGCAGTGGACAGGGGTACACTGAAGCTTTCTTT | CASSGQGYTEAFF | TRBV7-9 | 13 | TRBD1 | TRBJ1-1 | many
TGTGCCAGCAGCCACCCCGAGACTAGCGGATACAAGCAATACTTC | CASSHPETSGYKQYF | TRBV11-2 | 15 | TRBD2 | TRBJ2-7 | -
TGTGCCAGCAGTGTTTCGACAGACGGCAATCAACCCCAGTATTTT | CASSVSTDGNQPQYF | TRBV6-1 | 15 | - | TRBJ2-3 | -
TGTACCAGCAGTGAAGCGGTAGCAGGGAGATACAATGAGCAGTTCTTC | CTSSEAVAGRYNEQFF | TRBV6-1 | 16 | - | TRBJ2-1 | -
TGTGCCAGCAGTGACTACAAGAACACCAGGGAGCTGTTTTTT | CASSDYKNTRELFF | TRBV6-1 | 14 | - | TRBJ2-2 | -
TGTGCCAGTGGAAGGGCAGGCTCCTACGAGCAGTACTTC | CASGRAGSYEQYF | TRBV28 | 13 | - | TRBJ2-7 | many
TGTGCCAGCAGCCGAGGACTAGCGTGGGACACCGGGGAGCTATTTTTT | CASSRGLAWDTGELFF | TRBV4-2 | 16 | TRBD2 | TRBJ2-2 | -
TGCAGTCCATTCCCGGGACAGGGTGACTACGAACAGTACTTC | CSPFPGQGDYEQYF | TRBV20-1 | 14 | TRBD1 | TRBJ2-7 | -
TGTGCCAGCAGCCCTAGACTAGCGGAAGGCACTGGGGAGCTGTTTTTT | CASSPRLAEGTGELFF | TRBV4-2 | 16 | TRBD2 | TRBJ2-2 | -
TGTGCCAGCAGCCAAGTTGCGGGACAGACGGGCATTCAGTACTTC | CASSQVAGQTGIQYF | TRBV16 | 15 | - | TRBJ2-4 | -
TGTGCTAGCAGCTTAGCGCTGGGGGACACTGAAGCTTTCTTT | CASSLALGDTEAFF | TRBV7-7 | 14 | - | TRBJ1-1 | few
TGTGCCAGCAGCTATTTTAGCGGGAGACGCACAGATACGCAGTATTTT | CASSYFSGRRTDTQYF | TRBV5-6 | 16 | TRBD2 | TRBJ2-3 | medium-sized
TGCAGCGTTAAAGATTCGCGACAGGAAAATGAAAAATTGTTTTTT | CSVKDSRQENEKLFF | TRBV29-1 | 15 | - | TRBJ1-4 | few
TGTGCCGGCAGCTTATTCTCCACTTACGAGCAGTACTTC | CAGSLFSTYEQYF | TRBV7-9 | 13 | - | TRBJ2-7 | -
TGTGCCAGCAGTACGACAGGGAATAGTGAGCAGTTCTTC | CASSTTGNSEQFF | TRBV12-3/TRBV12-4 | 13 | TRBD1 | TRBJ2-1 | -
TGCGCCATCAGTGAGGGACCGGGACTAGCGAGTAGCACAGATACGCAGTATTTT | CAISEGPGLASSTDTQYF | TRBV10-1 | 18 | TRBD2 | TRBJ2-3 | once
TGTGCCTGGAAGGGCGGGAGTGGGTACAATGAGCAGTTCTTC | CAWKGGSGYNEQFF | TRBV30 | 14 | TRBD2 | TRBJ2-1 | many
TGTGCCAGCAGCACCTCCCGGCCGTGGACACCTCAGAGGCCCCAGCATTTT | CASSTSRPWTPQRPQHF | TRBV6-5 | 17 | - | TRBJ1-5 | -
TGTGCCAGCAGTTACCAGGGACACCAGATCACTGAAGCCTTCTTT | CASSYQGHQITEAFF | TRBV6-5 | 15 | - | TRBJ1-1 | -